These T cell receptor beta chains were read from a single sample in a study of T cell responses to AZD1222 COVID-19 vaccine. Data came from immunoSEQ multiplex PCR; TCRdb stores just in-frame clones and leaves some out. The repertoire holds 95,000 to 150,000 clones, with 92% as singletons. Source: peripheral blood, taken on day 0 of AZD1222 vaccination. The receptors were sampled from an adult in good health. CDR3s leave out the opening cysteine and the closing phenylalanine or tryptophan. Fields, in order: V gene, clone size, J gene, CDR3 protein. The size entry is marked missing in some rows and otherwise reads once, few, many or a size class.

TRBV27	-	TRBJ1-2	ASSLTATNYGYT
TRBV5-4	-	TRBJ2-5	ASSSTGGAEETQY
TRBV5-4	-	TRBJ2-2	ASSPPWGSNTGELF
TRBV29-1	few	TRBJ1-1	SGTGPGTEAF
TRBV30	once	TRBJ1-2	AWSVLFTGEYGYT
TRBV27	-	TRBJ1-1	ASSYSPGQAEAF
TRBV7-5	-	TRBJ1-3	ARSSTYRGDTIY
TRBV5-1	-	TRBJ2-4	ASSLRASKNIQY
TRBV28	-	TRBJ1-5	ASFRGYGTDNQPQH
TRBV4-3	few	TRBJ1-1	ASRYNRGVNTEAF
TRBV2	once	TRBJ2-3	ASSLRTPDTQY
TRBV5-1	-	TRBJ1-5	ASSLAPQGASQPQH
TRBV5-6	-	TRBJ2-3	ASRTYRGRGDTQY